The clone carrying this T cell receptor (beta chain) was detected many times. Its antigen remains unidentified. This record belongs to a study of response to subunit inactivated influenza vaccine. TCRdb re-called the RT-PCR reads through MiXCR, storing one row per CDR3 protein. The table records 650,000 to 700,000 distinct CDR3 sequences, approximately 15% of them present only once. Germline V gene sequence: CDR1 SQVTM, CDR2 ANQGSEA. The ends were cut back, 5 bases at V and 0 bases at J, with 12 bases in the middle. The CDR3 loop spans 14 amino acids. Findings of the study overall: The authors proposed limited new T cell recruitment per seasonal influenza vaccination.

The chain joins TRBV29-1 to TRBJ2-3, with a weak D call TRBD2 (5 bases). The source material was PBMCs from blood, sampled 11 to 12 days after vaccination. The receptor comes from a man in his fifties who received an inactivated influenza vaccine. In DNA form, the CDR3 reads TGCAGCGTTCGCGGACTGCGAAGCACAGATACGCAGTATTTT. As protein: CSVRGLRSTDTQYF.